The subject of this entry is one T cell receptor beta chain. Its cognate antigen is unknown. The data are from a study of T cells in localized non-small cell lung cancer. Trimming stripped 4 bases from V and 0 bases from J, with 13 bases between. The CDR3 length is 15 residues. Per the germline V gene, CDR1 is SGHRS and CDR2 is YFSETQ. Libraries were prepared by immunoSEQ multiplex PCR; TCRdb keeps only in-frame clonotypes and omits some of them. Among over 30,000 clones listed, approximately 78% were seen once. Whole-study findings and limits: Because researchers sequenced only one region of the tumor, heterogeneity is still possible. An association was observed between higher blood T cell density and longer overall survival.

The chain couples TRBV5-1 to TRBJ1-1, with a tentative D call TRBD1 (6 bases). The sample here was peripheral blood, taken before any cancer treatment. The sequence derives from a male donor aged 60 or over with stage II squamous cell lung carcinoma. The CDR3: CASSPGHSMNTEAFF. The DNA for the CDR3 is TGCGCCAGCAGCCCGGGACACTCCATGAACACTGAAGCTTTCTTT.